The rows below give T cell receptor beta chains drawn from one sample of a study of T cell responses to AZD1222 COVID-19 vaccine. The data were produced by immunoSEQ multiplex PCR, yet TCRdb's version contains in-frame clones alone and is incomplete. The repertoire holds roughly 120,000 clones, with 80% to 90% as singletons. The specimen comprised peripheral blood, sampled on day 0 of AZD1222 vaccination. All receptors come from an adult in good health. Each CDR3 is given with its conserved first and last residue. A D gene is named only where the DNA matches it firmly. Only some rows state a clone size, as once, few, many or a class for expanded clones.

NA	TRBV6-6	TRBD1	15	TRBJ1-5	CASKYGQGTNQPQHF	TGTGCCAGCAAGTACGGACAGGGGACGAATCAGCCCCAGCATTTT
NA	TRBV10-1	TRBD1	15	TRBJ2-3	CASSDGTGATDTQYF	TGCGCCAGCAGTGACGGGACAGGGGCCACAGATACGCAGTATTTT
NA	TRBV18	NA	16	TRBJ1-5	CASSPWTARSNQPQHF	TGTGCCAGCTCACCCTGGACAGCCCGTAGCAATCAGCCCCAGCATTTT
NA	TRBV4-1	TRBD2	16	TRBJ2-1	CASSQDLSGGYNEQFF	TGCGCCAGCAGCCAAGATTTGAGCGGGGGCTACAATGAGCAGTTCTTC
NA	TRBV19	NA	15	TRBJ2-5	CASSLRGGQQETQYF	TGTGCCAGTAGTCTCCGCGGCGGCCAGCAAGAGACCCAGTACTTC
NA	TRBV6-1	TRBD1	16	TRBJ2-7	CASSEVTGGAGYEQYF	TGTGCCAGCAGTGAGGTGACAGGGGGCGCGGGGTACGAGCAGTACTTC
NA	TRBV5-1	NA	14	TRBJ1-2	CASSLAPGIYGYTF	TGCGCCAGCAGCTTGGCCCCGGGAATCTATGGCTACACCTTC
NA	TRBV27	TRBD2	16	TRBJ2-1	CASRETSGGALSEQFF	TGTGCCAGCAGGGAGACTAGCGGGGGGGCCTTGAGTGAGCAGTTCTTC
NA	TRBV30	NA	14	TRBJ1-3	CAWAVTYSGNTIYF	TGTGCCTGGGCGGTAACGTACTCTGGAAACACCATATATTTT
NA	TRBV5-1	TRBD1	14	TRBJ1-5	CASSPGTGHQPQHF	TGCGCCAGCAGCCCCGGGACAGGACATCAGCCCCAGCATTTT
NA	TRBV30	NA	14	TRBJ1-5	CAWSVGFNNQPQHF	TGTGCCTGGAGTGTAGGGTTCAACAATCAGCCCCAGCATTTT
medium-sized	TRBV2	TRBD2	17	TRBJ2-1	CASSGKASGGLGNEQFF	TGTGCCAGCAGTGGAAAGGCTAGCGGGGGACTAGGGAATGAGCAGTTCTTC
NA	TRBV10-3	TRBD1	14	TRBJ1-1	CATKRTGDVTEAFF	TGTGCCACCAAGCGGACAGGGGACGTCACTGAAGCTTTCTTT
NA	TRBV29-1	TRBD2	14	TRBJ2-1	CSAGLAGGRNEQFF	TGCAGCGCCGGATTAGCGGGAGGGCGGAATGAGCAGTTCTTC
NA	TRBV5-1	NA	14	TRBJ1-1	CASSWSDGRSEAFF	TGCGCCAGCAGCTGGTCGGACGGCCGGAGTGAAGCTTTCTTT
NA	TRBV9	NA	13	TRBJ1-3	CASSVIPGNTIYF	TGTGCCAGCAGCGTAATCCCGGGAAACACCATATATTTT
NA	TRBV5-1	NA	13	TRBJ1-4	CASRGQSNEKLFF	TGCGCCAGCAGAGGACAAAGTAATGAAAAACTGTTTTTT
once	TRBV27	NA	14	TRBJ1-4	CASSPTVVVEKLFF	TGTGCCAGCAGTCCTACAGTGGTGGTTGAAAAACTGTTTTTT
NA	TRBV28	NA	12	TRBJ1-6	CASSLTNSPLHF	TGTGCCAGCAGTTTAACTAATTCACCCCTCCACTTT
NA	TRBV19	TRBD1	14	TRBJ1-5	CASTPTGSNQPQHF	TGTGCCAGTACTCCGACAGGGAGCAATCAGCCCCAGCATTTT
once	TRBV6-6	NA	13	TRBJ2-7	CASSVGGPYEQYF	TGTGCCAGCTCAGTCGGAGGCCCCTACGAGCAGTACTTC
NA	TRBV9	NA	13	TRBJ1-1	CASSVMEDTEAFF	TGTGCCAGCAGCGTAATGGAGGACACTGAAGCTTTCTTT
few	TRBV2	NA	12	TRBJ2-7	CASSPDYYEQYF	TGTGCCAGCAGTCCGGACTACTACGAGCAGTACTTC
NA	TRBV27	NA	13	TRBJ1-2	CASSLNSGYGYTF	TGTGCCAGCAGTTTAAACAGCGGGTATGGCTACACCTTC
NA	TRBV3-1/TRBV3-2	NA	16	TRBJ1-4	CASSQERGTTNEKLFF	TGTGCCAGCAGCCAAGAGAGGGGGACAACTAATGAAAAACTGTTTTTT
NA	TRBV3-1/TRBV3-2	NA	15	TRBJ2-6	CASSPRVSGANVLTF	TGTGCCAGCAGCCCGCGGGTCTCTGGGGCCAACGTCCTGACTTTC
NA	TRBV7-3	TRBD1	18	TRBJ1-1	CASSALGRDRGRNTEAFF	TGTGCCAGCAGCGCCTTAGGCCGGGACAGGGGGAGGAACACTGAAGCTTTCTTT
NA	TRBV28	NA	12	TRBJ1-2	CASHRNNKAYTF	TGTGCCAGCCATAGGAACAATAAGGCCTACACCTTC
NA	TRBV2	NA	15	TRBJ2-3	CASSVSGTRTDTQYF	TGTGCCAGCAGTGTTTCCGGGACTCGCACAGATACGCAGTATTTT
NA	TRBV10-1	TRBD2	15	TRBJ2-7	CASSSTAGGLGEQYF	TGCGCCAGCAGTTCCACAGCGGGGGGGCTAGGTGAGCAGTACTTC
NA	TRBV10-2	NA	14	TRBJ2-7	CASSETLAAYEQYF	TGCGCCAGCAGTGAAACTCTGGCAGCCTACGAGCAGTACTTC
once	TRBV21-1	NA	13	TRBJ2-7	CASIARDPSEQYF	TGTGCCAGCATTGCGCGGGACCCCTCCGAGCAGTACTTC
NA	TRBV5-1	TRBD1	14	TRBJ1-4	CASSSQGAGEKLFF	TGCGCCAGCAGCTCACAGGGGGCAGGTGAAAAACTGTTTTTT
NA	TRBV2	NA	14	TRBJ1-4	CASSSVTSNEKLFF	TGTGCCAGCAGTTCGGTGACCTCTAATGAAAAACTGTTTTTT
NA	TRBV5-6	NA	12	TRBJ2-7	CASSLKEYEQYF	TGTGCCAGCAGCTTGAAGGAATACGAGCAGTACTTC
NA	TRBV18	NA	13	TRBJ2-5	CASSRNVLETQYF	TGTGCCAGCTCACGCAACGTGTTAGAGACCCAGTACTTC
NA	TRBV18	NA	15	TRBJ1-4	CASSGGPMGNEKLFF	TGTGCCAGCTCGGGGGGACCGATGGGAAATGAAAAACTGTTTTTT
NA	TRBV4-2	TRBD1	16	TRBJ1-5	CASSQTTGRSNQPQHF	TGTGCCAGCAGCCAGACGACAGGGCGGAGCAATCAGCCCCAGCATTTT
NA	TRBV6-5	TRBD1	15	TRBJ2-2	CATPKGAPVTGELFF	TGTGCCACCCCCAAGGGGGCGCCGGTCACCGGGGAGCTGTTTTTT
few	TRBV2	NA	15	TRBJ1-5	CASSGIGNSNQPQHF	TGTGCCAGCAGTGGAATCGGGAATAGCAATCAGCCCCAGCATTTT
NA	TRBV6-5	TRBD1	15	TRBJ2-1	CASRSQGGPYNEQFF	TGTGCCAGCAGATCACAGGGGGGCCCCTACAATGAGCAGTTCTTC
NA	TRBV5-1	NA	14	TRBJ1-2	CASSLGARNYGYTF	TGCGCCAGCAGCTTGGGGGCCAGAAACTATGGCTACACCTTC
NA	TRBV12-3/TRBV12-4	TRBD1	13	TRBJ1-5	CASRTGSNQPQHF	TGTGCCAGCAGGACAGGGAGCAATCAGCCCCAGCATTTT
once	TRBV18	TRBD1	12	TRBJ1-1	CASSGTGTEAFF	TGTGCCAGCTCAGGGACAGGGACTGAAGCTTTCTTT
NA	TRBV5-1	TRBD2	15	TRBJ2-1	CASSLVAGGSTEQFF	TGCGCCAGCAGCTTGGTAGCGGGAGGGTCCACTGAGCAGTTCTTC
NA	TRBV30	NA	13	TRBJ1-5	CAWAGQLDQPQHF	TGTGCCTGGGCCGGACAGCTTGATCAGCCCCAGCATTTT
NA	TRBV5-4	NA	13	TRBJ1-1	CASSLNRDTEAFF	TGTGCCAGCAGCTTAAACAGGGACACTGAAGCTTTCTTT
NA	TRBV6-5	NA	14	TRBJ2-7	CASSYYGVSYEQYF	TGTGCCAGCAGTTACTACGGGGTCTCCTACGAGCAGTACTTC
NA	TRBV24-1	NA	13	TRBJ1-5	CATSDGSNQPQHF	TGTGCCACCAGTGATGGGAGCAATCAGCCCCAGCATTTT
NA	TRBV14	NA	13	TRBJ1-2	CASSQAGVHGYTF	TGTGCCAGCAGCCAAGCAGGGGTTCATGGCTACACCTTC
NA	TRBV5-1	NA	15	TRBJ2-2	CASSPDQVRGGELFF	TGCGCCAGCAGCCCTGACCAGGTGCGAGGCGGGGAGCTGTTTTTT
NA	TRBV7-2	NA	14	TRBJ1-2	CASSAVGGAYGYTF	TGTGCCAGCAGCGCCGTCGGGGGAGCCTATGGCTACACCTTC
NA	TRBV10-2	NA	13	TRBJ1-1	CASRGIVNTEAFF	TGCGCCAGCAGGGGTATAGTGAACACTGAAGCTTTCTTT
NA	TRBV7-2	NA	15	TRBJ1-4	CASSLGGSQAEKLFF	TGTGCCAGCAGCCTAGGGGGGTCACAGGCAGAAAAACTGTTTTTT
NA	TRBV15	TRBD1	15	TRBJ1-2	CATSRGVGGSNGYTF	TGTGCCACCAGCAGAGGAGTAGGGGGCTCCAATGGCTACACCTTC